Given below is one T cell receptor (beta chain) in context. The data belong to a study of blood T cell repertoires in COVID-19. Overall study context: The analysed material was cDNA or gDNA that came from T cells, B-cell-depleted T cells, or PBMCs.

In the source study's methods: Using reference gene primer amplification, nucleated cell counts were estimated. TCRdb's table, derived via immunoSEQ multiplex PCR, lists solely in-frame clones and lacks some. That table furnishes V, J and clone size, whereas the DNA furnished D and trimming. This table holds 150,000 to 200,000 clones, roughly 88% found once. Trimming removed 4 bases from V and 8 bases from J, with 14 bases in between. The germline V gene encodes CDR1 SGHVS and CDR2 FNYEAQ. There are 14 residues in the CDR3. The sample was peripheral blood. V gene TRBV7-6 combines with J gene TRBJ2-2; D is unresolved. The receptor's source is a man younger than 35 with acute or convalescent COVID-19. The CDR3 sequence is CASSSFRGVGELFF. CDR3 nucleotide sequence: TGTGCCAGCAGCTCCTTCAGAGGAGTGGGGGAGCTGTTTTTT.